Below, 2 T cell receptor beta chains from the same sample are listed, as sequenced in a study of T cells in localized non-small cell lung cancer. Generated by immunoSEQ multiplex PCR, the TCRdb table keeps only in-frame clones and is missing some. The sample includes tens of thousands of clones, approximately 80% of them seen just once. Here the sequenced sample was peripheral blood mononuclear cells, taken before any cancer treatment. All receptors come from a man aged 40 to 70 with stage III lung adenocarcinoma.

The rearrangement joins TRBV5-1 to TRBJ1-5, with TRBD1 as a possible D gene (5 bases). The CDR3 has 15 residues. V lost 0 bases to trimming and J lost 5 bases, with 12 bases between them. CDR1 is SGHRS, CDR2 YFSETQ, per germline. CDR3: CASSLGGWGDQPQHF. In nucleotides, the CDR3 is TGCGCCAGCAGCTTGGGAGGGTGGGGGGATCAGCCCCAGCATTTT.

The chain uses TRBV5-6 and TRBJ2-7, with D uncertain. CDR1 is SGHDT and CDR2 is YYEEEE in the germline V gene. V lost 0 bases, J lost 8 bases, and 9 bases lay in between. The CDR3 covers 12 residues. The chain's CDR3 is CASSLDVNKQYF. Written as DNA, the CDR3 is TGTGCCAGCAGCTTGGACGTTAATAAGCAGTACTTC.